In this sample, the clone carrying this T cell receptor (beta chain) turned up a few times. CDR3 length: 15 amino acids. The V end lost 3 bases, the J end lost 1 base, and 12 bases lay between the germline ends. From germline, CDR1 is MDHEN and CDR2 SYDVKM. This specimen comes from a study of control samples from healthy donors and cancer patients. TCRdb's copy holds only in-frame clones and misses some; the assay was immunoSEQ multiplex PCR. The sample lists 77,000 or so clones, 90% to 95% occurring once. Source material: blood. The source of this sequence is a man between 25 and 39 years old in good health. V is TRBV28 and J is TRBJ1-2; D might be TRBD1 (6 bases). The CDR3 loop reads CASSLGGGGNYGYTF. In DNA form, the CDR3 reads TGTGCCAGCAGTTTGGGAGGGGGTGGTAACTATGGCTACACCTTC.